Given below is one T cell receptor beta chain in context. The antigen remains undetermined. This entry is derived from a study of OX40 agonist ivuxolimab in advanced cancers. Study details: While on treatment, patients had intravenous ivuxolimab at 0.01 to 10 mg/kg every 2 weeks.

Data came from immunoSEQ multiplex PCR; TCRdb stores just in-frame clones and leaves some out. The sample holds tens of thousands of clones; roughly 80% are singletons and the top ten take around 5%. Study results and caveats: The work left the antigen specificity of expanded peripheral T cells undetermined.

Germline V gene sequence: CDR1 SGDLS, CDR2 YYNGEE. Trimming pared 3 bases from V and 0 bases from J, leaving 6 bases between. The CDR3 contains 14 residues. V is TRBV9 and J is TRBJ1-4, with no clear D. The TCR originated in an adult with an advanced solid tumor such as melanoma, head and neck, liver or kidney cancer. Sequences were derived from CD4+ or CD8+ T cells sorted from blood, sampled in a trial of the OX40 agonist ivuxolimab. The CDR3 nucleotides read TGTGCCAGCAGCGCTCTGTCAACTAATGAAAAACTGTTTTTT. Amino acid sequence: CASSALSTNEKLFF.